This T cell receptor beta chain was sequenced for a study of T cell responses to AZD1222 COVID-19 vaccine. Study-wide findings and caveats: AZD1222 recipients seropositive at baseline numbered only 5 or 6. The repertoires were collected only after the peak T cell response. Spike-specific TCR depth and breadth grew after two AZD1222 doses.

The table came from immunoSEQ multiplex PCR; TCRdb's copy has only in-frame clones and leaves some out. Here the sample spans some 170,000 clones, 88% being singletons. With regard to this clone: Antigen: not known.

The specimen comprised peripheral blood, sampled 28 days after the second AZD1222 dose. The sequence was collected from an adult who received the AZD1222 COVID-19 vaccine.

The CDR3 DNA reads as TGTGCCAGCAGCGTAGGGAGGAAGGGCGAGACCCAGTACTTC. It encodes CASSVGRKGETQYF. The chain links TRBV9 to TRBJ2-5; a weak D match, TRBD2 (5 bases). The CDR3 is 14 amino acids. V shed 0 bases and J shed 5 bases, with 11 bases lying between them. CDR1 and CDR2 from the germline V gene are SGDLS and YYNGEE.